The sequence of this T cell receptor beta chain was determined in a study of T cells after yellow fever vaccination. Regarding the study as a whole: Post-booster repertoires again held most primary-vaccination clones (96% CD4, 88% CD8). In FACS-sorted repertoires, abundant clonotypes from the bulk population could appear as contaminants.

A universal primer site and UMIs were added as TCR cDNA was made by 5'RACE template switching. TCRdb re-analysed the 5' RACE reads in MiXCR, keeping a single row per CDR3 protein. The table lists hundreds of thousands of distinct CDR3 sequences, roughly 12% of them singletons. This clonotype appeared a few times. Its antigen remains unidentified. The sequence derives from a man aged 18 to 30 who received the YFV17D yellow fever vaccine. Sequenced material: PBMCs, taken on the day of the first yellow fever vaccination.

As DNA, the CDR3 is TGTGCCAGCAGCCATAGTGCGGGGACCGGGGAGCTGTTTTTT. The encoded protein is CASSHSAGTGELFF. V is TRBV3-1 and J is TRBJ2-2; perhaps TRBD2 as D (6 bases). Germline CDR1 and CDR2: LGHDT and YNNKEL (reference sequence). Trimming removed 3 bases from V and 5 bases from J, with 10 bases in between. The CDR3 consists of 14 residues.